The 25 T cell receptor beta chains in this list originate from one sample, sequenced in a study of OX40 agonist ivuxolimab in advanced cancers. The library was built by means of the immunoSEQ multiplex PCR assay. TCRdb took over this immuneACCESS table, retaining in-frame rearrangements with V and J assigned. Such tables are incomplete; in checked studies, under half of the missing clones stem from an unresolved V gene, and the remainder is unexplained. The table for this sample lists 45,000 to 65,000 clones; about 85% of them were counted only once. The top ten hold around 14% of the sample. The input for sequencing was CD4+ or CD8+ T cells sorted from blood, taken in a trial of the OX40 agonist ivuxolimab. The receptors were sampled from an adult with an advanced solid tumor such as melanoma, head and neck, liver or kidney cancer.

The chain couples TRBV2 to TRBJ2-7; D is perhaps TRBD1 or TRBD2 (5 bases each). The CDR3 has 12 amino acids. V lost 5 bases and J lost 11, with 16 bases in between. The germline CDR1 and CDR2 sequences are SNHLY and FYNNEI. CDR3 residues: CASSRMGEWKYF. As DNA, the CDR3 is TGTGCCAGCAGTAGGATGGGGGAGTGGAAGTACTTC.

V and J are TRBV30 and TRBJ2-6; D not resolved. V was clipped by 2 bases and J by 0 bases, with 11 bases between them. Germline V gene lookup returns CDR1 GTSNPN and CDR2 SVGIG (reference sequence). The CDR3 runs 16 residues. The CDR3 sequence is CAWSPTTVSGANVLTF. CDR3 DNA: TGTGCCTGGAGTCCGACCACAGTCTCTGGGGCCAACGTCCTGACTTTC.

V is TRBV21-1 and J is TRBJ2-3; the table names TRBD2, a call not compared with the DNA. TRBV21-1 is deemed a pseudogene. The CDR3 spans 13 residues. The CDR3 region has the DNA TGTGCCATGGGACTCCAGTACACAGATACGCAGTATTTT. This translates into CAMGLQYTDTQYF.

The chain uses TRBV6-6 and TRBJ2-1, with 10 bases that match TRBD2. The J segment lost 3 bases and the V segment lost 5 bases, leaving 4 bases of the junction unmatched. Germline values: CDR1 MNHNY, CDR2 SVGAGI (reference sequence). This CDR3 is built from 15 residues. CDR3 DNA sequence: TGTGCCAGCAGTGTACTAGCGGGGAGCTACAATGAGCAGTTCTTC. It is translated as CASSVLAGSYNEQFF.

The chain uses TRBV4-2 and TRBJ2-5; TRBD1 agrees at 7 bases. The V gene's germline CDR1 is LGHNA and CDR2 YNFKEQ. V lost 1 base and J lost 2; bases outside the gene matches: 4. The CDR3 has 15 residues. CDR3 in amino acids: CASSQVQGLQETQYF. The DNA for the CDR3 is TGTGCCAGCAGCCAAGTACAGGGGTTGCAAGAGACCCAGTACTTC.

In this sample, this clone turned up once. The chain links TRBV9 to TRBJ1-2; TRBD1 might be the D (6 bases). The V end was cut by 3 bases, the J end by 7 bases, with 13 bases between. The CDR3 is 13 amino acids. Germline V lookup: CDR1 SGDLS, CDR2 YYNGEE. CDR3 in amino acids: CASSGDGGLGYTF. As DNA, the CDR3 is TGTGCCAGCAGCGGGGATGGGGGGCTTGGCTACACCTTC.

The chain combines TRBV7-2 with TRBJ2-3, with no clear D. Germline CDR1 SGHTA, CDR2 FQGNSA. Trimming removed 4 bases from V and 3 bases from J, with 17 bases in between. CDR3 length: 16 residues. CDR3 coding DNA: TGTGCCAGCAGCTCGCCGGGCTCTGGGCAAACAGATACGCAGTATTTT. This translates into CASSSPGSGQTDTQYF.

The V gene is TRBV9, the J gene TRBJ1-6; D ambiguous. V shed 3 bases and J shed 14 bases, with 9 bases lying between them. There are 11 residues in the CDR3. The germline gives CDR1 SGDLS, CDR2 YYNGEE. For the CDR3, the DNA is TGTGCCAGCAGCGCCCACAGCACCCTCCACTTT. Protein: CASSAHSTLHF.

This clone was seen a handful of times. V and J are TRBV7-2 and TRBJ1-4; the D gene is possibly TRBD1 (5 bases). Germline CDR1 is SGHTA and CDR2 is FQGNSA. Trimming took 5 bases from V and 0 from J, leaving 13 bases between them. CDR3 length: 16 residues. CDR3 sequence: CASSLRQIATNEKLFF. The CDR3 coding sequence is TGTGCCAGCAGCCTTCGACAGATCGCAACTAATGAAAAACTGTTTTTT.

Of note for this clone: At one end the junction does not follow the germline gene, possibly because of a read error. The chain couples TRBV6-1 to TRBJ2-5; the D is unclear. Judging by the DNA end, TRBJ2-7 fits better; the J call may be wrong. CDR3 size: 12 residues. The germline V gene encodes CDR1 MNHNS and CDR2 SASEGT. The CDR3 sequence is CATRTRSYEQYF. As DNA, the CDR3 is TGCGCGACCCGAACGAGGTCCTACGAGCAGTACTTC.

This sequence joins TRBV6-1 and TRBJ2-7; a possible D gene is TRBD2 (5 bases). The CDR3 has 12 amino acids. Deletions cut 5 bases from V and 4 bases from J, with 9 bases between. CDR1 and CDR2 (germline): MNHNS, SASEGT. The CDR3 DNA reads TGTGCCAGCAGTTGGACTTATTACGAGCAGTACTTC. Its translation: CASSWTYYEQYF.

The CDR3 loop is CASSLENSYEQYF. The CDR3 DNA reads as TGTGCCAGCAGCTTAGAAAACTCCTACGAGCAGTACTTC. V usage is TRBV7-9 and J usage is TRBJ2-7, with D hard to call. The CDR3 totals 13 residues. Germline loops: CDR1 SEHNR, CDR2 FQNEAQ (reference sequence). Trimming removed 1 base from V and 0 bases from J, with 4 bases in between.

This CDR3 reads CASSEAQGQSSYNSPLHF. The DNA for the CDR3 is TGTGCCAGCAGTGAAGCCCAGGGACAGAGCTCCTATAATTCACCCCTCCACTTT. This chain connects TRBV2 to TRBJ1-6, with 7 bases that match TRBD1. Germline assignment: CDR1 SNHLY and CDR2 FYNNEI. This CDR3 contains 18 residues. Germline trimming cut 0 bases from V and 0 bases from J; bases unmatched to any gene: 5.

This clone appeared many times. The rearrangement joins TRBV29-1 to TRBJ2-7; D is unclear. Germline CDR1 and CDR2: SQVTM and ANQGSEA. The CDR3 runs 13 residues. V gave up 4 bases and J gave up 0 bases, with 10 bases separating them. The CDR3 here is CSVGEASSYEQYF. DNA for the CDR3: TGCAGCGTTGGTGAGGCCAGCTCCTACGAGCAGTACTTC.

The genes are TRBV5-6 and TRBJ1-1; D gene uncertain. The CDR3 is 13 amino acids. V lost 0 bases and J lost 3, with 6 bases in between. Germline lookup yields CDR1 SGHDT and CDR2 YYEEEE. For the CDR3, the DNA is TGTGCCAGCAGCTTGGGAGAGGACACTGAAGCTTTCTTT. Translation gives CASSLGEDTEAFF.

This chain connects TRBV5-4 to TRBJ2-3; the D is unclear. This CDR3 has 12 amino acids. CDR1 and CDR2 (germline): SGHNT, YYREEE (reference sequence). V lost 3 bases to trimming and J lost 4 bases, with 6 bases between them. For the CDR3, the DNA is TGTGCCAGCAGCTCAAGCTCAGATACGCAGTATTTT. As protein: CASSSSSDTQYF.

The chain is built from TRBV30 and TRBJ1-1, with 9 bases aligning to TRBD1. This CDR3 region has 14 residues. Germline CDR1 reads GTSNPN; CDR2 reads SVGIG (reference sequence). With 1 base clipped from V and 5 bases from J, the junction kept 5 bases outside the gene matches. CDR3 sequence (DNA): TGTGCCTGGAGTGCCGGGACAGGGTTTACTGAAGCTTTCTTT. Amino acids: CAWSAGTGFTEAFF. Using reference TRBV30 and TRBJ1-1 for the parts outside the CDR3, the full variable domain is SQTIHQWPATLVQPVGSPLSLECTVEGTSNPNLYWYRQAAGRGLQLLFYSVGIGQISSEVPQNLSASRPQDRQFILSSKKLLLSDSGFYLCAWSAGTGFTEAFFGQGTRLTVV.

The gene calls are TRBV12-5 and TRBJ1-1; 9 positions match TRBD1. With 4 bases clipped from V and 8 bases from J, the junction kept 2 bases outside the gene matches. Germline CDR1 and CDR2: LGHNT and FRNRAP. The CDR3 runs 12 residues. The chain's CDR3 is CASGYGTGEAFF. The CDR3 DNA follows: TGTGCTAGTGGTTATGGGACAGGGGAAGCTTTCTTT.

This clone was recorded only once. V is TRBV19 and J is TRBJ2-1; 14 bases align to TRBD2. CDR1 is LNHDA, CDR2 SQIVND, per germline (reference sequence). The J segment lost 1 base and the V segment lost 0 bases, leaving 5 bases of the junction unmatched. The CDR3 totals 19 residues. CDR3 bases: TGTGCCAGTAGTATAGAGCCGGGACTAGCGGGGGAATCCTACAATGAGCAGTTCTTC. It yields the protein CASSIEPGLAGESYNEQFF.

The sample holds a few counts of this clone. V usage is TRBV7-9 and J usage is TRBJ1-1; weak D call: TRBD1 (6 bases). Deletions cut 5 bases from V and 6 bases from J, with 13 bases between. Germline V gives CDR1 SEHNR, CDR2 FQNEAQ (reference sequence). The CDR3 covers 13 residues. The DNA of the CDR3 is TGTGCCAGCAGCCTCGACAGGTTCCCTGAAGCTTTCTTT. Translating it yields CASSLDRFPEAFF.

This rearrangement joins TRBV19 to TRBJ1-1, with D tentatively TRBD1 (6 bases). Germline V gives CDR1 LNHDA, CDR2 SQIVND (reference sequence). This CDR3 has 17 residues. The V gene lost 9 bases and the J gene lost 3 bases, with 26 bases spanning the gap. The CDR3 reads CASRFWAGHPGDTEAFF. The CDR3 nucleotides are TGTGCCAGCAGATTTTGGGCGGGACACCCGGGGGACACTGAAGCTTTCTTT.

As concerns this clone: Germline is not matched at one junction end, which may reflect a read error. The chain uses TRBV7-7 and TRBJ2-3; tentative D call: TRBD2 (5 bases). The CDR3 covers 15 residues. The germline V gene encodes CDR1 SSHAT and CDR2 FNYEAQ (reference sequence). Here the CDR3 DNA reads TGTGCTAGCAGCTTCAGAGGCGGGTCCGGAGATACGCAGTATTTT. This gives the protein CASSFRGGSGDTQYF. The full variable domain, rest sourced from reference TRBV7-7 and TRBJ2-3, is GAGVSQSPRYKVTKRGQDVTLRCDPISSHATLYWYQQALGQGPEFLTYFNYEAQPDKSGLPSDRFSAERPEGSISTLTIQRTEQRDSAMYRCASSFRGGSGDTQYFGPGTRLTVL.

The V call is TRBV11-2, the J call TRBJ2-7; either TRBD1 or TRBD2 may fit D (5 bases each). CDR1 is SGHAT, CDR2 FQNNGV, per germline. Trimming took 5 bases from V and 7 from J, leaving 24 bases between them. The CDR3 consists of 16 residues. The CDR3 protein is CASSPPPGTLAREQYF. CDR3 nucleotides: TGTGCCAGCAGCCCACCCCCCGGGACCTTGGCGAGGGAGCAGTACTTC.

J is TRBJ2-7 and V is TRBV5-5; D gene unclear. Germline V gene data show CDR1 as SGHKS and CDR2 as YYEKEE (reference sequence). Trimming pared 0 bases from V and 3 bases from J, leaving 4 bases between. The CDR3 totals 12 residues. The CDR3 nucleotides read TGTGCCAGCAGCTTGGGCGGCTACGAGCAGTACTTC. This codes for CASSLGGYEQYF.

The rearrangement joins TRBV11-2 to TRBJ2-3; 7 nucleotides line up with TRBD2. This CDR3 is 15 amino acids long. The germline gives CDR1 SGHAT, CDR2 FQNNGV. V trimming: 4 bases; J trimming: 0 bases; junction bases outside the gene matches: 4. CDR3 coding DNA: TGTGCCAGCAGCTATAGCGGGTATAGCACAGATACGCAGTATTTT. Protein: CASSYSGYSTDTQYF.